The T cell receptor beta chain described here comes from a study of control samples from healthy donors and cancer patients. The repertoire was sequenced with immunoSEQ multiplex PCR; TCRdb's copy has only in-frame clones and lacks some. The data contain approximately 160,000 clones, approximately 94% of them seen just once; the ten biggest clones take up around 1.5%. V was clipped by 5 bases and J by 10 bases, with 9 bases between them. CDR1 is SEHNR and CDR2 is FQNEAQ in the germline V gene (reference sequence). This CDR3 comprises 11 residues. The count of this clone is one. Sequencing was carried out using blood. The chain employs TRBV7-9 and TRBJ2-1; D gene unclear. The TCR was taken from a young woman in good health. CDR3 sequence: CASSHLTEQFF. The CDR3 nucleotides are TGTGCCAGCAGCCACCTGACAGAGCAGTTCTTC.